Each of the 21 T cell receptor beta chains below was sequenced from the same sample in a study of monozygotic twins with inflammatory bowel disease. TCRdb re-analyzed the 5' RACE reads; it lists each CDR3 protein once, without DNA. The sample's table shows about 160,000 distinct CDR3 sequences. The material sequenced was blood. Receptors originate from a human donor with ulcerative colitis or Crohn's disease, or a healthy co-twin of an affected twin (not recorded which).

V gene TRBV6-5 combines with J gene TRBJ2-1; TCRdb's assignment of TRBD1 cannot be checked, as there is no DNA. This CDR3 comprises 17 residues. From germline, CDR1 is MNHEY and CDR2 SVGAGI. This CDR3 reads CASSYMSGQSPYNEQFF.

V is TRBV20-1 and J is TRBJ2-7; TCRdb's D gene call, TRBD2, goes unchecked for lack of DNA. CDR3 size: 15 residues. Germline CDR1 reads DFQATT; CDR2 reads SNEGSKA (reference sequence). CDR3 amino acids: CSARDLASGTYEQYF.

The chain's CDR3 is CASSIRGQGPYEQYF. The chain uses TRBV19 and TRBJ2-7; without DNA, the TCRdb call of TRBD1 cannot be checked. CDR3 length: 15 residues. CDR1 and CDR2 from the germline V gene are LNHDA and SQIVND (reference sequence). Based on the CDR3 plus reference TRBV19 and TRBJ2-7, the full variable domain is DGGITQSPKYLFRKEGQNVTLSCEQNLNHDAMYWYRQDPGQGLRLIYYSQIVNDFQKGDIAEGYSVSREKKESFPLTVTSAQKNPTAFYLCASSIRGQGPYEQYFGPGTRLTVT.

The chain employs TRBV5-1 and TRBJ2-7; as DNA is missing, the TRBD1 call by TCRdb cannot be tested. Germline V gives CDR1 SGHRS, CDR2 YFSETQ. The CDR3 runs to 13 residues. The CDR3 loop reads CASSLGQDREQYF.

This chain links TRBV11-1 with TRBJ2-1; TCRdb picks TRBD1, but there is no DNA to check that call. CDR3 length equals 16 residues. In germline, CDR1 is SGHAT, CDR2 FQDESV (reference sequence). CDR3: CASSLGETGSYNEQFF. Looking up the rest from reference TRBV11-1 and TRBJ2-1 gives the full variable domain: EAEVAQSPRYKITEKSQAVAFWCDPISGHATLYWYRQILGQGPELLVQFQDESVVDDSQLPKDRFSAERLKGVDSTLKIQPAELGDSAMYLCASSLGETGSYNEQFFGPGTRLTVL.

This sequence joins TRBV18 and TRBJ2-2; the D gene TCRdb calls, TRBD1, cannot be checked with no DNA. Germline V gives CDR1 KGHSH, CDR2 LQKENI. There are 18 residues in the CDR3. CDR3 region: CASSPLQQGAPHGGELFF.

CDR3 residues: CASSQDSGKETQYF. The rearrangement joins TRBV4-2 to TRBJ2-5; lacking DNA, the TRBD2 call made by TCRdb goes unchecked. The CDR3 runs to 14 residues. Per germline, CDR1 LGHNA and CDR2 YNFKEQ.

The chain recombines TRBV20-1 with TRBJ2-2; absent DNA, TCRdb's TRBD1 call cannot be checked. The CDR3 extends over 15 amino acids. In germline, CDR1 is DFQATT, CDR2 SNEGSKA (reference sequence). CDR3 sequence: CSARDIGGKSGELFF.

The chain recombines TRBV20-1 with TRBJ2-1. This CDR3 is 16 amino acids long. Looked up from germline, CDR1 is DFQATT and CDR2 is SNEGSKA (reference sequence). The CDR3 spells CSAPSNAAELYNEQFF.

This chain uses TRBV5-1 with TRBJ1-2; TCRdb indicates TRBD1, and absent DNA this call remains unverified. Germline V gene sequence: CDR1 SGHRS, CDR2 YFSETQ. The CDR3 totals 15 residues. The CDR3: CASSLVAGGSYGYTF.

The CDR3 region is CASSDLQLTYEQYF. The chain joins TRBV21-1 to TRBJ2-7. TRBV21-1 is a documented pseudogene. The CDR3 sequence is 14 residues long.

The chain links TRBV12-3 or TRBV12-4 to TRBJ2-6; the TCRdb call, TRBD1, lacks DNA for checking. The CDR3 is 15 residues long. CDR3: CASSWGASGANVLTF.

This sequence joins TRBV4-3 and TRBJ2-1; TCRdb names TRBD2, which stays unverified in the absence of DNA. Germline lookup yields CDR1 LGHNA and CDR2 YSLEER. CDR3 length: 15 amino acids. This CDR3 reads CASSQRTSGYNEQFF.

The genes are TRBV5-4 and TRBJ2-1; TCRdb selects TRBD2, and the lack of DNA leaves this call unchecked. This CDR3 has 14 amino acids. Per the germline V gene, CDR1 is SGHNT and CDR2 is YYREEE (reference sequence). Here the CDR3 reads CASSFRGSAREQFF.

The chain combines TRBV5-1 with TRBJ1-1. CDR3 size: 14 residues. Germline V gene lookup returns CDR1 SGHRS and CDR2 YFSETQ. The CDR3 reads CASSPQSANTEAFF.

The chain combines TRBV10-3 with TRBJ2-3. The CDR3 contains 14 residues. CDR1 is ENHRY and CDR2 is SYGVKD in the germline V gene. CDR3 sequence: CAISAGVGTDTQYF.

V and J are TRBV7-3 and TRBJ2-5; TCRdb designates TRBD1, a call that cannot be tested without DNA. CDR1 and CDR2 (germline): SGHTA, FQGTGA. The CDR3 runs 15 residues. This CDR3 reads CASSLRGDYRETQYF.

The gene calls are TRBV7-9 and TRBJ2-1; TCRdb reports TRBD2, a call that lacks DNA to check it against. Germline V gene data show CDR1 as SEHNR and CDR2 as FQNEAQ (reference sequence). The CDR3 runs 16 residues. CDR3 residues: CASSPEGLAGFNEQFF.

V and J are TRBV7-9 and TRBJ1-2; TCRdb gives TRBD1 as the D gene, but with no DNA this cannot be confirmed. Germline lookup yields CDR1 SEHNR and CDR2 FQNEAQ (reference sequence). The CDR3 runs 15 residues. CDR3 loop: CASSLALGTGDGYTF.

The CDR3: CASSHLSGPTNTGELFF. The V and J genes are TRBV6-2 or TRBV6-3 and TRBJ2-2; with no DNA, the TCRdb D assignment of TRBD2 cannot be verified. The CDR3 has 17 residues. Per the germline V gene, CDR1 is MNHEY and CDR2 is SVGEGT.

The chain carries TRBV5-1 and TRBJ2-2; TCRdb's D call of TRBD1 is untestable without DNA. The germline gives CDR1 SGHRS, CDR2 YFSETQ. This CDR3 has 16 amino acids. Here the CDR3 reads CASSLKGGSGTGELFF. Full variable domain (rest looked up from reference TRBV5-1 and TRBJ2-2): KAGVTQTPRYLIKTRGQQVTLSCSPISGHRSVSWYQQTPGQGLQFLFEYFSETQRNKGNFPGRFSGRQFSNSRSEMNVSTLELGDSALYLCASSLKGGSGTGELFFGEGSRLTVL.